This TCR beta chain was retrieved from a study of T cell changes during pregnancy in multiple sclerosis. Germline CDR1 is SGHNT and CDR2 is YYREEE (reference sequence). V was pared by 2 bases and J by 8 bases, with 1 base of the junction left unmatched. The CDR3 has 12 amino acids. This table comes from immunoSEQ multiplex PCR, and its TCRdb copy is limited to in-frame clones, with some not included. Of roughly 80,000 clones in the sample, 93% were seen once. This material consisted of peripheral blood, taken in the second trimester of pregnancy. This clonotype originated in a female donor with multiple sclerosis, enrolled in a pregnancy study. The chain carries TRBV5-4 and TRBJ2-3; 8 bases are shared with TRBD1. The CDR3 region has the DNA TGTGCCAGCAGCTTTGGACAGGGTACGCAGTATTTT. Amino acids: CASSFGQGTQYF.